A single TCR beta chain is shown here with its context. Its antigen is not known. The data derive from a study of cytomegalovirus exposure and HLA in healthy donors. Study-level points and caveats: V- and J-gene trimming of TCR beta was linked (in a later analysis) to a missense DCLRE1C variant.

The PCR had 60 Vbeta and 13 Jbeta primers. The assay was immunoSEQ multiplex PCR, and TCRdb's table has in-frame clones only and misses some. The table includes some 38,000 clones, about 53% detected once. The sequenced material came from PBMCs. This sequence originates from a woman aged 40 to 50 in good health and CMV-seropositive.

CDR3 loop: CASSPTSGETQYF. The CDR3, as DNA: TGTGCCAGCTCACCGACTAGCGGGGAGACCCAGTACTTC. V and J are TRBV2 and TRBJ2-5; TRBD2 agrees at 10 bases. Germline loops: CDR1 SNHLY, CDR2 FYNNEI. The V segment lost 8 bases and the J segment 5 bases; nucleotides outside the gene matches: 5. The CDR3 covers 13 residues.